The T cell receptor (beta chain) under discussion was sequenced for a study of blood T cell repertoires in COVID-19. As for the study in general: T cells, B-cell-depleted T cells, or PBMCs provided the cDNA or gDNA that served as material.

The CDR3 is made up of 14 amino acids. Trimming at V came to 3 bases and at J to 5 bases, leaving 5 bases not matched to a gene. Per the germline V gene, CDR1 is SGHRS and CDR2 is YFSETQ. Authors' analysis steps: Estimation of nucleated cell counts was performed using reference gene primer amplification. TCRdb keeps only in-frame clones here, not all; method: immunoSEQ multiplex PCR. That table gives V, J and clone size, and the DNA gave D and trimming. The sample records some 240,000 clones, around nine tenths being singletons. The TCR comes from an older woman with COVID-19, enrolled during active disease. The chain couples TRBV5-1 to TRBJ2-1, with 7 nucleotides matching TRBD1. The sequencing input was peripheral blood. Here the CDR3 reads CASSYRTGNNEQFF. In nucleotides, the CDR3 is TGCGCCAGCAGCTATCGGACAGGCAACAATGAGCAGTTCTTC.